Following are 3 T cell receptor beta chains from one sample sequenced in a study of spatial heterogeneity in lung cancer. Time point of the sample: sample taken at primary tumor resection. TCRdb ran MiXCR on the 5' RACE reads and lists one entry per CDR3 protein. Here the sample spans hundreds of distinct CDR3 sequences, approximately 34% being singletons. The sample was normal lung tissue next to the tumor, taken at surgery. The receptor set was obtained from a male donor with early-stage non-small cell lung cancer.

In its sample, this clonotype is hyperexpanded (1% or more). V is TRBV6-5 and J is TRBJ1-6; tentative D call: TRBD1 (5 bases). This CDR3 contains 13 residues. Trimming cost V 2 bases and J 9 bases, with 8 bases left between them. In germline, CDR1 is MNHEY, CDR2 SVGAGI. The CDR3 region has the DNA TGTGCCAGCAGTTACGAAAGGGGTTCACCCCTCCACTTT. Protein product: CASSYERGSPLHF.

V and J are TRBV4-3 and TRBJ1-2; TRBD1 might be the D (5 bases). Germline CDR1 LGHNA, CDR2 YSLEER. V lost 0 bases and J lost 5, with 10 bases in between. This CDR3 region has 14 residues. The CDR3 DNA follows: TGCGCCAGCAGCCAAGATAGCAGGGCGTATGGCTACACCTTC. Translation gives CASSQDSRAYGYTF.

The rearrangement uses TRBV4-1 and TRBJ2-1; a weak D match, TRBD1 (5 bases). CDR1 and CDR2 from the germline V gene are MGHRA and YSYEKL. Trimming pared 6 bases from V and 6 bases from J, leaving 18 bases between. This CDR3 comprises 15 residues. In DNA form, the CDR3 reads TGCGCCAGCAGTAGCAGGGAAGGTAAGGTCAATGAGCAGTTCTTC. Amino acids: CASSSREGKVNEQFF.